This paragraph covers one T cell receptor beta chain sequence. Its target is not known. This sample was taken from a study of T cell responses to AZD1222 COVID-19 vaccine. General study points: There were mostly white British donors and more females than males, and clonal diversity was possibly underestimated. After two AZD1222 doses, spike-specific TCR breadth and depth rose versus day 0. Close to half of all spike-specific TCRs reportedly target regions of the variants that are unmutated. Vaccine-related CD4 TCRs covered spike, predominating at 160-218 and 743-854.

Measured with immunoSEQ multiplex PCR; TCRdb has only the in-frame clones, and not every one. This table holds 90,000 to 120,000 clones, nearly 95% found once. The CDR3 runs to 13 residues. Germline CDR1 and CDR2: SQVTM and ANQGSEA. V was clipped by 6 bases and J by 2 bases, with 11 bases between them. The specimen comprised peripheral blood, sampled on day 0 of AZD1222 vaccination. This chain joins TRBV29-1 and TRBJ1-3; tentative D call: TRBD1 (5 bases). This TCR derives from an adult in good health. The CDR3 region is CSVGVGAGNTIYF. The CDR3 nucleotides read TGCAGCGTGGGGGTCGGGGCTGGAAACACCATATATTTT. Filled out from reference TRBV29-1 and TRBJ1-3, the complete variable domain reads SAVISQKPSRDICQRGTSLTIQCQVDSQVTMMFWYRQQPGQSLTLIATANQGSEATYESGFVIDKFPISRPNLTFSTLTVSNMSPEDSSIYLCSVGVGAGNTIYFGEGSWLTVV.